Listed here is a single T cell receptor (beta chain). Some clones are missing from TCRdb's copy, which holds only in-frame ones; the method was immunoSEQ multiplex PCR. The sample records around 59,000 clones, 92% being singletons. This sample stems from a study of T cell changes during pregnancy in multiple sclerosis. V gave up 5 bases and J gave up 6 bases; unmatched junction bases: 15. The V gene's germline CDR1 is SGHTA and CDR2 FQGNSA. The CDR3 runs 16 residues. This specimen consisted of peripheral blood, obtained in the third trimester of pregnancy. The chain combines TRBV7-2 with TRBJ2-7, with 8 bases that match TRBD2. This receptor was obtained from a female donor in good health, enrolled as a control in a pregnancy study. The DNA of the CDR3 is TGTGCCAGCAGCCCCCCGAATCTAGCGGGCGGCGGCGAGCAGTACTTC. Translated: CASSPPNLAGGGEQYF.